Each of the 27 T cell receptor beta chains below was sequenced from the same sample in a study of blood T cell repertoires in COVID-19. Produced via immunoSEQ multiplex PCR; TCRdb's table is partial and in-frame only. The sample yields about 99,000 clones, around 83% seen once. Sequencing was performed on peripheral blood. These TCRs come from a man between 65 and 79 years old with active or convalescent COVID-19.

V and J are TRBV6-5 and TRBJ2-5; D gene uncertain. The length of the CDR3 is 15 residues. With 2 bases removed from V and 2 bases from J, the gap between germline ends came to 12 bases. Looked up from germline, CDR1 is MNHEY and CDR2 is SVGAGI. The CDR3 region is CASSYMYQEQETQYF. The CDR3 DNA reads as TGTGCCAGCAGTTACATGTACCAGGAACAAGAGACCCAGTACTTC.

The chain links TRBV2 to TRBJ2-7; the match to TRBD2 covers 7 bases. The CDR3 extends over 15 amino acids. Germline CDR1 is SNHLY and CDR2 is FYNNEI. The junction had 12 bases not matched to a gene; V was cut back by 1 base and J by 9 bases. This CDR3 reads CASSEEGGGPERQYF. For the CDR3, the DNA is TGTGCCAGCAGTGAAGAGGGCGGGGGTCCCGAGCGGCAGTACTTC.

The chain combines TRBV3-1 (or the pseudogene TRBV3-2) with TRBJ1-4; maybe TRBD1 (5 bases). The CDR3 totals 13 residues. From germline, CDR1 is LGHDT and CDR2 YNNKEL (reference sequence). V dropped 2 bases and J dropped 8 bases, with 9 bases sitting between them. The CDR3 nucleotides are TGTGCCAGCAGCCAAATAAAGGGGGAAAAACTGTTTTTT. This sequence encodes CASSQIKGEKLFF.

The chain carries TRBV28 and TRBJ1-5, with 7 bases identical to TRBD1. The CDR3 is made up of 14 amino acids. The germline CDR1 and CDR2 sequences are MDHEN and SYDVKM. The J segment lost 3 bases and the V segment lost 7 bases, leaving 6 bases of the junction unmatched. The CDR3 spells CASTTGANNQPQHF. In DNA form, the CDR3 reads TGTGCCAGCACCACAGGGGCCAACAATCAGCCCCAGCATTTT. The variable domain in full, completed from reference TRBV28 and TRBJ1-5, reads DVKVTQSSRYLVKRTGEKVFLECVQDMDHENMFWYRQDPGLGLRLIYFSYDVKMKEKGDIPEGYSVSREKKERFSLILESASTNQTSMYLCASTTGANNQPQHFGDGTRLSIL.

The CDR3 bases are TGTGCCAGCAGCCCCCCGTTGAACACTGAAGCTTTCTTT. It codes for CASSPPLNTEAFF. The genes are TRBV13 and TRBJ1-1; D remains unclear. The CDR3 runs 13 residues. CDR1 is PRHDT and CDR2 is FYEKMQ in the germline V gene (reference sequence). V was pared by 5 bases and J by 0 bases, with 7 bases between. Filled out from reference TRBV13 and TRBJ1-1, the complete variable domain reads AAGVIQSPRHLIKEKRETATLKCYPIPRHDTVYWYQQGPGQDPQFLISFYEKMQSDKGSIPDRFSAQQFSDYHSELNMSSLELGDSALYFCASSPPLNTEAFFGQGTRLTVV.

On this clone: Other DNA sequences within the sample encode an identical CDR3. The chain carries TRBV6-1 and TRBJ1-1; possibly TRBD1 for D (6 bases). The germline V gene encodes CDR1 MNHNS and CDR2 SASEGT. V shed 2 bases and J shed 1 base, with 8 bases lying between them. CDR3 size: 14 residues. The CDR3 DNA follows: TGTGCCAGCAGTGAAAGGGGACAGAACACTGAAGCTTTCTTT. This sequence encodes CASSERGQNTEAFF.

The chain couples TRBV5-1 to TRBJ1-4, with 9 bases lining up with TRBD1. Unmatched junction bases numbered 4, after V lost 4 bases and J lost 0 bases. Germline CDR1 and CDR2: SGHRS and YFSETQ. This CDR3 has 16 residues. The CDR3: CASSAGQGATNEKLFF. The CDR3 bases are TGCGCCAGCAGCGCGGGACAGGGCGCAACTAATGAAAAACTGTTTTTT.

In nucleotides, the CDR3 is TGTGCCAGCAGCCCTAGCGGGGGAGGCACAGATACGCAGTATTTT. It yields the protein CASSPSGGGTDTQYF. The chain recombines TRBV11-1 with TRBJ2-3; TRBD2 agrees at 10 bases. The CDR3 runs to 15 residues. Losses at the gene ends were 5 bases for V and 1 base for J; bases not matched to a gene: 3. Germline V gene lookup returns CDR1 SGHAT and CDR2 FQDESV (reference sequence). The entire variable domain, with the rest obtained from reference TRBV11-1 and TRBJ2-3, is as follows: EAEVAQSPRYKITEKSQAVAFWCDPISGHATLYWYRQILGQGPELLVQFQDESVVDDSQLPKDRFSAERLKGVDSTLKIQPAELGDSAMYLCASSPSGGGTDTQYFGPGTRLTVL.

The chain employs TRBV28 and TRBJ1-2; D call uncertain. V was cut by 6 bases and J by 6 bases, with 23 bases left in between. This CDR3 spans 16 amino acids. Germline values: CDR1 MDHEN, CDR2 SYDVKM. In DNA, the CDR3 is TGTGCCAGCAGCTACGGTTTAGGTGCGGGGAAGCATGGCTACACCTTC. Residues: CASSYGLGAGKHGYTF.

The chain employs TRBV2 and TRBJ2-1; 11 bases fit TRBD2. J gave up 3 bases and V 5 bases, and 3 bases lay outside the gene matches. CDR3 size: 15 residues. Germline loops: CDR1 SNHLY, CDR2 FYNNEI. The CDR3 region is CASSITSGGYNEQFF. The CDR3 DNA reads TGTGCCAGCAGTATAACTAGCGGGGGCTACAATGAGCAGTTCTTC.

The DNA for the CDR3 is TGTGCCAGCAACCACAGGGGAAGCACACCCGGGGAGCTGTTTTTT. This translates into CASNHRGSTPGELFF. This chain joins TRBV19 and TRBJ2-2; 7 nucleotides agree with TRBD1. V trimming: 9 bases; J trimming: 6 bases; junction bases outside the gene matches: 13. This CDR3 is built from 15 residues. Germline CDR1 is LNHDA and CDR2 is SQIVND (reference sequence). Filled out from reference TRBV19 and TRBJ2-2, the complete variable domain reads DGGITQSPKYLFRKEGQNVTLSCEQNLNHDAMYWYRQDPGQGLRLIYYSQIVNDFQKGDIAEGYSVSREKKESFPLTVTSAQKNPTAFYLCASNHRGSTPGELFFGEGSRLTVL.

V usage is TRBV28 and J usage is TRBJ1-2; D is perhaps TRBD1 (6 bases). Germline CDR1 reads MDHEN; CDR2 reads SYDVKM. This CDR3 comprises 16 residues. V gave up 4 bases and J gave up 2 bases, with 17 bases separating them. The CDR3 region has the DNA TGTGCCAGCAGTTCGCAGGGGTCGTATGGCAACTATGGCTACACCTTC. Translating it yields CASSSQGSYGNYGYTF.

This sequence joins TRBV5-1 and TRBJ1-3, with TRBD1 identical over 7 bases. The CDR3 spans 15 residues. In germline, CDR1 is SGHRS, CDR2 YFSETQ. With 0 bases clipped from V and 3 bases from J, the junction kept 3 bases outside the gene matches. CDR3 residues: CASSLGQGFGNTIYF. Here the CDR3 DNA reads TGCGCCAGCAGCTTGGGACAGGGCTTTGGAAACACCATATATTTT.

In its sample, this clone was seen once. CDR3 loop: CASSWGTSGGTDTQYF. The CDR3 nucleotides are TGTGCCAGCAGCTGGGGGACTAGCGGGGGTACAGATACGCAGTATTTT. The J gene is TRBJ2-3, the V gene TRBV7-3; TRBD2 agrees at 14 bases. The CDR3 is 16 residues long. Germline CDR1 SGHTA, CDR2 FQGTGA. V was pared by 4 bases and J by 3 bases, with 3 bases of the junction left unmatched.

The chain employs TRBV28 and TRBJ2-3; 11 nucleotides line up with TRBD2. The V gene end was trimmed by 3 bases and the J gene end by 0 bases; junction bases not matched to a gene: 2. The CDR3 has 16 residues. Germline V gene data show CDR1 as MDHEN and CDR2 as SYDVKM. The CDR3 coding sequence is TGTGCCAGCAGTTTTAGCGGGGGGGCTAGCACAGATACGCAGTATTTT. It codes for CASSFSGGASTDTQYF.

Only one count was recorded for this clone. This chain uses TRBV6-5 with TRBJ1-3; perhaps TRBD1 as D (5 bases). Trimming shortened V by 8 bases and J by 3 bases, and 8 bases separated the two germline ends. Germline V gene data show CDR1 as MNHEY and CDR2 as SVGAGI. This CDR3 contains 12 residues. The CDR3, as DNA: TGTGCCAGCGGGACTTATGGAAACACCATATATTTT. Its protein is CASGTYGNTIYF.

The genes are TRBV18 and TRBJ1-2, with D possibly TRBD1 on 6 matching bases. Trimming stripped 3 bases from V and 0 bases from J, with 11 bases between. This CDR3 region has 15 residues. Per the germline V gene, CDR1 is KGHSH and CDR2 is LQKENI. Here the CDR3 DNA reads TGTGCCAGCTCACCGGACAGAAACTCTAACTATGGCTACACCTTC. It encodes CASSPDRNSNYGYTF. The full variable domain, in which reference TRBV18 and TRBJ1-2 provide the parts outside the CDR3, is NAGVMQNPRHLVRRRGQEARLRCSPMKGHSHVYWYRQLPEEGLKFMVYLQKENIIDESGMPKERFSAEFPKEGPSILRIQQVVRGDSAAYFCASSPDRNSNYGYTFGSGTRLTVV.

The sample holds a few counts of this clone. The junction and the germline gene differ at one end; a read error may be behind it. The V and J genes are TRBV6-2 or TRBV6-3 and TRBJ1-2; D perhaps matches TRBD1 (5 bases). The germline gives CDR1 MNHEY, CDR2 SVGEGT. The CDR3 has 13 amino acids. The CDR3 DNA reads as TGTGCCAGCAGTATCCCAGGGTACTACGGCTACACCTTC. Translating gives CASSIPGYYGYTF.

This clone was picked up a small number of times. The chain carries TRBV6-5 and TRBJ2-3, with 9 bases aligning to TRBD1. The germline CDR1 and CDR2 sequences are MNHEY and SVGAGI. V gave up 0 bases and J gave up 7 bases; unmatched junction bases: 5. This CDR3 contains 15 residues. CDR3 DNA: TGTGCCAGCAGTTACTCTTGGACAGGGGATCATACGCAGTATTTT. Residues: CASSYSWTGDHTQYF.

V usage is TRBV27 and J usage is TRBJ2-7, with TRBD1 identical over 9 bases. V was pared by 2 bases and J by 6 bases, with 8 bases of the junction left unmatched. The V gene's germline CDR1 is MNHEY and CDR2 SMNVEV (reference sequence). This CDR3 has 15 amino acids. The CDR3 is CASSLSGTGFFEQYF. In DNA, the CDR3 is TGTGCCAGCAGTTTAAGTGGGACAGGGTTCTTCGAGCAGTACTTC.

This chain connects TRBV7-2 to TRBJ1-1; 9 bases line up with TRBD1. Losses at the gene ends were 0 bases for V and 11 bases for J; bases not matched to a gene: 16. Germline CDR1 SGHTA, CDR2 FQGNSA. The CDR3 is 17 amino acids. The CDR3 loop reads CASSLAGTGRTFSTAFF. The CDR3 DNA reads TGTGCCAGCAGCTTAGCGGGGACAGGGAGGACCTTCAGTACGGCTTTCTTT.

This clone turned up a few times. This chain uses TRBV9 with TRBJ1-4; D possibly corresponds to TRBD1 (5 bases). The V gene's germline CDR1 is SGDLS and CDR2 YYNGEE. V lost 3 bases and J 3 bases, leaving 15 bases between the germline ends. This CDR3 is built from 16 residues. The CDR3 DNA sequence: TGTGCCAGCAGCGCACACGTTGGGGGGGCTAATGAAAAACTGTTTTTT. Translated: CASSAHVGGANEKLFF.

Concerning this clone: Additional DNA sequences in this sample encode the identical CDR3. The V call is TRBV5-1, the J call TRBJ2-7; tentatively, D is TRBD1 (6 bases). Germline assignment: CDR1 SGHRS and CDR2 YFSETQ. The CDR3 runs to 14 residues. The V gene lost 0 bases and the J gene lost 3 bases, with 10 bases spanning the gap. CDR3 DNA sequence: TGCGCCAGCAGCTTGGGGCAGGGGAGCTACGAGCAGTACTTC. Its translation is CASSLGQGSYEQYF.

The chain combines TRBV18 with TRBJ2-7, with D possibly TRBD2 on 7 matching bases. V was shortened by 6 bases and J by 2 bases, with 14 bases between the two germline ends. The V gene's germline CDR1 is KGHSH and CDR2 LQKENI. This CDR3 has 14 residues. The CDR3 region is CASSSGGRAYEQYF. The CDR3 DNA reads TGTGCCAGCTCGTCGGGGGGCCGAGCCTACGAGCAGTACTTC.

The chain employs TRBV19 and TRBJ1-3; TRBD1 agrees at 9 bases. The V gene's germline CDR1 is LNHDA and CDR2 SQIVND (reference sequence). CDR3 length: 17 amino acids. V shed 6 bases, J shed 4 bases, and the junction held 13 bases outside the gene matches. The chain's CDR3 is CASSFPPTGGRGNTIYF. Here the CDR3 DNA reads TGTGCCAGTAGCTTTCCTCCGACAGGGGGTCGGGGAAACACCATATATTTT. The variable domain in full, completed from reference TRBV19 and TRBJ1-3, reads DGGITQSPKYLFRKEGQNVTLSCEQNLNHDAMYWYRQDPGQGLRLIYYSQIVNDFQKGDIAEGYSVSREKKESFPLTVTSAQKNPTAFYLCASSFPPTGGRGNTIYFGEGSWLTVV.

The chain couples TRBV4-1 to TRBJ1-5; 8 bases are shared with TRBD1. The CDR3 totals 19 residues. Germline CDR1 and CDR2: MGHRA and YSYEKL. Trimming took 3 bases from V and 0 from J; bases not matched to a gene: 13. The CDR3 DNA is TGCGCCAGCAGCCACCCCCCGGGACAGGCCGATTATAGCAATCAGCCCCAGCATTTT. Amino acids: CASSHPPGQADYSNQPQHF.

DNA for the CDR3: TGTGCCAGCAGCTTATTTCAATCGGGCACTGAAGCTTTCTTT. This translates into CASSLFQSGTEAFF. The chain combines TRBV7-9 with TRBJ1-1; D is uncertain. Trimming took 2 bases from V and 4 from J, leaving 11 bases between them. CDR3 length: 14 residues. The germline V gene encodes CDR1 SEHNR and CDR2 FQNEAQ (reference sequence).